Below, one TCR beta chain is given with its context. The record originates from a study of blood T cell repertoires in COVID-19. About the study: The cDNA or gDNA used as material had been derived from T cells, B-cell-depleted T cells, or PBMCs.

The CDR3 totals 14 residues. The V end was cut by 2 bases, the J end by 10 bases, with 15 bases between. Germline V gene data show CDR1 as KGHSH and CDR2 as LQKENI. Sequencing was performed with immunoSEQ multiplex PCR; in TCRdb, only in-frame clones are kept and a portion is missing. Among about 150,000 clones listed, roughly four fifths were seen once. The sequence derives from a woman of 80 years or more with acute or convalescent COVID-19. The material sequenced was peripheral blood. The chain is built from TRBV18 and TRBJ2-4, with unresolved D. The chain's CDR3 is CASSPITAGDIQYF. Here the CDR3 DNA reads TGTGCCAGCTCACCAATCACAGCAGGTGATATTCAGTACTTC.